A selection of T cell receptor beta chains follows, all from one sample in a study of shared clonotypes between healthy human individuals. Generated by immunoSEQ multiplex PCR, the TCRdb table keeps only in-frame clones and is missing some. This sample has roughly 640,000 clones, with about 96% found just once. The source material was naive CD4+ T cells sorted from blood. These receptors were collected from a woman aged 30 to 39 in good health. The CDR3 runs from the conserved cysteine through the conserved F or W. Fields, in order: clone size, J gene, V gene, D gene, CDR3 protein, CDR3 DNA. D genes are given only for firm matches. Some rows mark clone size as missing; the rest say once, few, many or name a class of expanded clone.

-,TRBJ1-2,TRBV5-1,TRBD1,CASSLRTGGGYTF,TGCGCCAGCAGCTTACGGACAGGAGGTGGCTACACCTTC
-,TRBJ2-1,TRBV10-1,TRBD2,CASSGGAGGPYNEQFF,TGCGCCAGCAGTGGGGGAGCGGGAGGGCCCTACAATGAGCAGTTCTTC
-,TRBJ2-3,TRBV28,TRBD1,CASSTSTGSVDTQYF,TGTGCCAGCAGTACCTCGACAGGGTCGGTGGATACGCAGTATTTT
once,TRBJ2-2,TRBV27,-,CASSLLGTGELFF,TGTGCCAGCAGTTTACTTGGTACCGGGGAGCTGTTTTTT
-,TRBJ2-6,TRBV28,TRBD1,CASTPWPGQGIGGANVLTF,TGTGCCAGCACCCCATGGCCCGGACAGGGGATTGGTGGGGCCAACGTCCTGACTTTC
-,TRBJ1-1,TRBV5-1,-,CASSSQKQELNTEAFF,TGCGCCAGCAGCTCGCAGAAACAGGAATTGAACACTGAAGCTTTCTTT
-,TRBJ2-2,TRBV5-1,-,CASSFRQINTGELFF,TGCGCCAGCAGCTTTAGGCAGATCAACACCGGGGAGCTGTTTTTT
-,TRBJ2-7,TRBV10-2,TRBD2,CASSVPLAEGYEQYF,TGCGCCAGCAGTGTCCCGCTAGCGGAGGGATACGAGCAGTACTTC
-,TRBJ1-2,TRBV30,-,CACQVAANYGYTF,TGTGCCTGTCAAGTAGCAGCTAACTATGGCTACACCTTC
-,TRBJ1-2,TRBV5-1,-,CASSLGQGDYGYTF,TGCGCCAGCAGCTTGGGGCAGGGCGACTATGGCTACACCTTC
-,TRBJ1-5,TRBV29-1,-,CSVESAGQPQHF,TGCAGCGTTGAAAGCGCCGGGCAGCCCCAGCATTTT
few,TRBJ1-5,TRBV19,TRBD1,CASRIEGGRQPQHF,TGTGCCAGTAGGATCGAAGGGGGCAGGCAGCCCCAGCATTTT
-,TRBJ2-3,TRBV19,-,CASSIRGPTDTQYF,TGTGCCAGTAGTATCCGGGGGCCCACAGATACGCAGTATTTT
-,TRBJ2-1,TRBV5-1,TRBD2,CASSLASAAGGKFNEQFF,TGCGCCAGCAGCTTGGCCTCAGCAGCGGGAGGAAAGTTCAATGAGCAGTTCTTC
once,TRBJ2-7,TRBV5-8,TRBD2,CASSGTGRTRQYF,TGTGCCAGCAGCGGAACCGGGAGGACAAGGCAGTACTTC
-,TRBJ2-2,TRBV9,-,CASSVGGLRFTGELFF,TGTGCCAGCAGCGTAGGGGGACTCCGGTTCACCGGGGAGCTGTTTTTT
-,TRBJ2-3,TRBV29-1,TRBD1,CSVEQPTGASTDTQYF,TGCAGCGTTGAACAGCCAACAGGGGCGAGCACAGATACGCAGTATTTT
-,TRBJ1-6,TRBV4-1,TRBD1,CASSQGTGLMSSPLHF,TGCGCCAGCAGCCAAGGGACAGGACTTATGTCTTCACCCCTCCACTTT